These 20 T cell receptor beta chains were sequenced from one sample in a study of shared clonotypes between healthy human individuals. The repertoire was sequenced with immunoSEQ multiplex PCR; TCRdb's copy has only in-frame clones and lacks some. The table has about 960,000 clones, approximately 80% seen once. The sequenced material came from memory CD4+ T cells sorted from blood. The sample's subset: CD45RA-negative fraction. These receptors came from a man aged 18 to 30 in good health.

The gene calls are TRBV30 and TRBJ2-5; D is unresolved. Near its end, the DNA agrees better with TRBJ2-7, so the J call may be wrong. Germline V gene lookup returns CDR1 GTSNPN and CDR2 SVGIG (reference sequence). The CDR3 totals 11 residues. The CDR3 spells CAWSVDYEQYF. CDR3 DNA: TGTGCCTGGAGTGTTGACTACGAGCAGTACTTC.

The chain has TRBV2 and TRBJ1-5, with D possibly being TRBD1 (5 bases). Trimming stripped 1 base from V and 9 bases from J, with 16 bases between. The CDR3 has 15 residues. Germline CDR1 reads SNHLY; CDR2 reads FYNNEI. The CDR3 sequence: CASSEGGGGRRPQHF. DNA of the CDR3: TGTGCCAGCAGTGAAGGGGGGGGAGGGAGGAGGCCCCAGCATTTT.

V usage is TRBV9 and J usage is TRBJ2-5, with 7 bases that match TRBD2. The CDR3 loop spans 18 amino acids. In germline, CDR1 is SGDLS, CDR2 YYNGEE. V lost 1 base, J lost 0 bases, and 12 bases stayed unmatched. CDR3 nucleotides: TGTGCCAGCAGCGTAAGCCTCCCCGGGACTAACAACCAAGAGACCCAGTACTTC. It translates to CASSVSLPGTNNQETQYF.

The sample holds a few counts of this clone. Other DNA sequences in the sample encode the same CDR3. The chain couples TRBV5-1 to TRBJ2-3; 8 bases match TRBD2. Per germline, CDR1 SGHRS and CDR2 YFSETQ. This CDR3 region has 16 residues. Unmatched junction bases numbered 3, after V lost 0 bases and J lost 0 bases. The CDR3 DNA is TGCGCCAGCAGCTTGGCAGCGGGGGCTAGCACAGATACGCAGTATTTT. Protein sequence: CASSLAAGASTDTQYF. Using reference TRBV5-1 and TRBJ2-3 for the parts outside the CDR3, the full variable domain is KAGVTQTPRYLIKTRGQQVTLSCSPISGHRSVSWYQQTPGQGLQFLFEYFSETQRNKGNFPGRFSGRQFSNSRSEMNVSTLELGDSALYLCASSLAAGASTDTQYFGPGTRLTVL.

V is TRBV4-3 and J is TRBJ2-7, with 9 positions matching TRBD1. Germline-derived CDR1 and CDR2 are LGHNA and YSLEER. V was clipped by 5 bases and J by 2 bases; unmatched bases: 4. This CDR3 comprises 14 residues. This CDR3 reads CASSYDRGAYEQYF. DNA for the CDR3: TGCGCCAGCAGCTACGACAGGGGGGCCTACGAGCAGTACTTC.

This clone has more than one count but fewer than ten. The chain couples TRBV10-1 to TRBJ1-2; 8 bases agree with TRBD1. From germline, CDR1 is WNHNN and CDR2 SYGVQD (reference sequence). The CDR3 is made up of 13 amino acids. With 5 bases clipped from V and 6 bases from J, the junction kept 5 bases outside the gene matches. The CDR3 sequence is CASSKDRVNGYTF. CDR3 nucleotide sequence: TGCGCCAGCAGTAAGGACAGGGTGAATGGCTACACCTTC.

This clone has just a few counts. The rearrangement uses TRBV18 and TRBJ2-7, with D tentatively TRBD1 or TRBD2 (6 bases each). There are 15 residues in the CDR3. V lost 6 bases and J 1 base, leaving 16 bases between the germline ends. Per germline, CDR1 KGHSH and CDR2 LQKENI. CDR3 in DNA: TGTGCCAGCTCTGCGGCCACAGGGAGGTCCTACGAGCAGTACTTC. The encoded protein is CASSAATGRSYEQYF.

This clone was seen a few times. The rearrangement uses TRBV19 and TRBJ1-1; tentatively, D is TRBD1 (5 bases). This CDR3 is built from 16 residues. Germline V gene lookup returns CDR1 LNHDA and CDR2 SQIVND (reference sequence). The V end lost 4 bases, the J end lost 0 bases, and 15 bases lay between the germline ends. CDR3 loop: CASSTIDRWMNTEAFF. The CDR3 coding sequence is TGTGCCAGTAGTACGATAGACAGATGGATGAACACTGAAGCTTTCTTT.

The CDR3 is CASSYSRTGRDTQYF. The CDR3, as DNA: TGTGCCAGCAGTTACTCTCGGACAGGGCGAGATACGCAGTATTTT. This chain connects TRBV6-5 to TRBJ2-3; 8 bases map to TRBD1. The CDR3 totals 15 residues. J was trimmed by 5 bases and V by 0 bases; bases with no gene match: 4. Germline V lookup: CDR1 MNHEY, CDR2 SVGAGI.

This rearrangement joins TRBV6-6 to TRBJ1-1; D is possibly TRBD1 (6 bases). The germline gives CDR1 MNHNY, CDR2 SVGAGI (reference sequence). CDR3 length: 16 residues. Trimming took 2 bases from V and 1 from J, leaving 14 bases between them. The CDR3 spells CASSYRPGARNTEAFF. As DNA, the CDR3 is TGTGCCAGCAGTTACCGTCCGGGGGCTAGGAACACTGAAGCTTTCTTT.

To note about this clone: Distinct nucleotide sequences in the sample also encode this CDR3. V is TRBV30 and J is TRBJ1-5, with no clear D. The CDR3 extends over 15 amino acids. Trimming took 0 bases from V and 0 from J, leaving 9 bases between them. From germline, CDR1 is GTSNPN and CDR2 SVGIG (reference sequence). CDR3 coding DNA: TGTGCCTGGAGTGTACGAGGGAATAGCAATCAGCCCCAGCATTTT. It yields the protein CAWSVRGNSNQPQHF.

This chain connects TRBV11-1 to TRBJ2-3; D is perhaps TRBD1 (5 bases). Per the germline V gene, CDR1 is SGHAT and CDR2 is FQDESV (reference sequence). Between the trimmed V and J ends, which lost 2 bases and 6 bases, there was a span of 15 bases. This CDR3 comprises 15 residues. CDR3 sequence (DNA): TGTGCCAGCAGCTTACGGAACCAGGGATCCGATACGCAGTATTTT. As protein: CASSLRNQGSDTQYF.

The rearrangement uses TRBV18 and TRBJ2-1, with a weak D call TRBD2 (6 bases). The V end lost 4 bases, the J end lost 7 bases, and 23 bases lay between the germline ends. The CDR3 is made up of 17 amino acids. CDR1 is KGHSH, CDR2 LQKENI, per germline. In DNA form, the CDR3 reads TGTGCCAGCTCACTTAATAACTGGGAGGTCGTACAGAATGAGCAGTTCTTC. Its protein product is CASSLNNWEVVQNEQFF.

This clone showed up just once. The rearrangement links TRBV12-5 to TRBJ1-5, with D possibly matching TRBD1 (6 bases). This CDR3 contains 15 residues. Trimming cost V 6 bases and J 0 bases, with 12 bases left between them. Germline CDR1 and CDR2: LGHNT and FRNRAP. The CDR3 is CASGLQGGSNQPQHF. In nucleotides, the CDR3 is TGTGCTAGTGGCCTACAGGGTGGTAGCAATCAGCCCCAGCATTTT.

The CDR3 bases are TGTGCCAGCAGCGATCAACAGGTATTCTATGGCTACACCTTC. This translates into CASSDQQVFYGYTF. V usage is TRBV6-6 and J usage is TRBJ1-2, with a weak D call TRBD1 (5 bases). V dropped 6 bases and J dropped 4 bases, with 15 bases sitting between them. The CDR3 contains 14 residues. Germline V gives CDR1 MNHNY, CDR2 SVGAGI (reference sequence).

The gene calls are TRBV7-2 and TRBJ1-1; 8 bases align to TRBD1. CDR1 is SGHTA and CDR2 is FQGNSA in the germline V gene. The junction had 4 bases not matched to a gene; V was cut back by 5 bases and J by 5 bases. The CDR3 has 13 amino acids. The CDR3 DNA follows: TGTGCCAGCAGCACGAGACAGGGGACTGAAGCTTTCTTT. Encoded protein: CASSTRQGTEAFF.

Turning to this clone: This may be a read error, as it is one base from a much larger clone. This chain links TRBV14 with TRBJ2-5, with TRBD2 matching 11 bases. This CDR3 contains 13 residues. Losses at the gene ends were 4 bases for V and 5 bases for J; bases not matched to a gene: 0. The germline CDR1 and CDR2 sequences are SGHDN and FVKESK. The CDR3 DNA follows: TGTGCCAGCAGCCGGACTAGCGGGGAGACCCAGTACTTC. It codes for CASSRTSGETQYF.

For this clone: Other nucleotide sequences in the sample specify the same CDR3. The chain carries TRBV9 and TRBJ1-4, with unresolved D. This CDR3 comprises 14 residues. Per germline, CDR1 SGDLS and CDR2 YYNGEE. V dropped 0 bases and J dropped 4 bases, with 7 bases sitting between them. The CDR3 sequence is CASSVGGLNEKLFF. CDR3 in DNA: TGTGCCAGCAGCGTAGGGGGTCTTAATGAAAAACTGTTTTTT.

This clone has a count of ten or more. The chain joins TRBV10-1 to TRBJ1-1; 8 bases align to TRBD1. The length of the CDR3 is 14 residues. The junction had 7 bases not matched to a gene; V was cut back by 5 bases and J by 5 bases. Per germline, CDR1 WNHNN and CDR2 SYGVQD (reference sequence). The CDR3 protein is CASSSQGAGTEAFF. The CDR3 DNA sequence: TGCGCCAGCAGTTCTCAGGGGGCTGGAACTGAAGCTTTCTTT.

The chain carries TRBV11-2 and TRBJ2-7, with 16 bases lining up with TRBD2. Germline V gene sequence: CDR1 SGHAT, CDR2 FQNNGV. The V segment lost 6 bases and the J segment 7 bases; nucleotides outside the gene matches: 15. This CDR3 contains 18 residues. The CDR3 coding sequence is TGTGCCAGCAGGCCCCTGGGACTAGCGGGAGGGGACCGGGGGGAGCAGTACTTC. Translating it yields CASRPLGLAGGDRGEQYF.